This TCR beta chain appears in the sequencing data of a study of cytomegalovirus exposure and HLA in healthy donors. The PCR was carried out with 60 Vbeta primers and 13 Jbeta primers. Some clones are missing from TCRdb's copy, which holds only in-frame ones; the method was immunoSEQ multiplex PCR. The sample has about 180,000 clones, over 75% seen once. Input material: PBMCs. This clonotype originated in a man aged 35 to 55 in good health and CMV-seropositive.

In nucleotides, the CDR3 is TGTGCCAGCTCACCAGCAAACAGGGAGAACACTGAAGCTTTCTTT. The encoded protein is CASSPANRENTEAFF. This chain links TRBV18 with TRBJ1-1; D possibly corresponds to TRBD1 (6 bases). There are 15 residues in the CDR3. Germline V CDR1 and CDR2: KGHSH, LQKENI. V dropped 2 bases and J dropped 1 base, with 11 bases sitting between them.